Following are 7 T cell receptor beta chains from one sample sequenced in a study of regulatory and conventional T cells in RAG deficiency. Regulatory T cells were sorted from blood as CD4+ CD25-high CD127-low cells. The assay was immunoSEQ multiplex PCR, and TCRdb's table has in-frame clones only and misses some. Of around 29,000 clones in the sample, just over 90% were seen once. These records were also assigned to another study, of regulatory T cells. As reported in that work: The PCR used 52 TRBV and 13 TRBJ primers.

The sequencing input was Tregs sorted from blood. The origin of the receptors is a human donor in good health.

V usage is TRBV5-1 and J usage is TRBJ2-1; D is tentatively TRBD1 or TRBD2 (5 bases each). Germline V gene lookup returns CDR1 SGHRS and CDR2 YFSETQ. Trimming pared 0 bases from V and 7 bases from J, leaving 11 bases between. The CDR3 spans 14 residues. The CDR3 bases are TGCGCCAGCAGCTTGGGAGGGGCTATTAATGAGCAGTTCTTC. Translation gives CASSLGGAINEQFF. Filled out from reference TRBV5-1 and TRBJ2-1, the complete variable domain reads KAGVTQTPRYLIKTRGQQVTLSCSPISGHRSVSWYQQTPGQGLQFLFEYFSETQRNKGNFPGRFSGRQFSNSRSEMNVSTLELGDSALYLCASSLGGAINEQFFGPGTRLTVL.

The chain's CDR3 is CASSGGGTEAFF. In DNA form, the CDR3 reads TGCGCCAGCAGCGGGGGTGGAACTGAAGCTTTCTTT. The chain uses TRBV5-1 and TRBJ1-1; perhaps TRBD1 as D (5 bases). Germline-derived CDR1 and CDR2 are SGHRS and YFSETQ. This CDR3 spans 12 amino acids. V was pared by 4 bases and J by 5 bases, with 9 bases between. Full variable domain (rest looked up from reference TRBV5-1 and TRBJ1-1): KAGVTQTPRYLIKTRGQQVTLSCSPISGHRSVSWYQQTPGQGLQFLFEYFSETQRNKGNFPGRFSGRQFSNSRSEMNVSTLELGDSALYLCASSGGGTEAFFGQGTRLTVV.

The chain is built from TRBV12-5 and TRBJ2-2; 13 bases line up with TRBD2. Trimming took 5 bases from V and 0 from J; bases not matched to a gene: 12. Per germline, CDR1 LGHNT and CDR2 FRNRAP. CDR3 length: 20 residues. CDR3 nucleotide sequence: TGTGCTAGTGGTCTGCTCATCGGACTAGCGGGGGACACGAACACCGGGGAGCTGTTTTTT. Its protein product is CASGLLIGLAGDTNTGELFF.

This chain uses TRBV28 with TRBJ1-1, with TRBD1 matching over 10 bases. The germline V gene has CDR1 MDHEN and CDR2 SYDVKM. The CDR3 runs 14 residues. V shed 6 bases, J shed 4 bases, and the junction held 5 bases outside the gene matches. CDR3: CASRTGGAGTEAFF. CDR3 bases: TGTGCCAGCAGGACAGGGGGCGCGGGCACTGAAGCTTTCTTT.

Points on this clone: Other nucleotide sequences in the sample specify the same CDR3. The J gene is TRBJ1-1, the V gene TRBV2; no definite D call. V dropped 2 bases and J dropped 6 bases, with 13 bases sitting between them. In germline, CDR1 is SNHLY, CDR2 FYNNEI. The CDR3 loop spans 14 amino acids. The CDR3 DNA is TGTGCCAGCAGTGAACACGCCGGCCAGTCTGAAGCTTTCTTT. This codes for CASSEHAGQSEAFF.

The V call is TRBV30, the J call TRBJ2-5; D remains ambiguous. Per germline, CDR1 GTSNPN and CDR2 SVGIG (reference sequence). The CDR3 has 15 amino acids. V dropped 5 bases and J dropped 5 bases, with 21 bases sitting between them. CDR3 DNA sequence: TGTGCCTGGGTCCCGGTGGGCAGAAGGTGGGAGACCCAGTACTTC. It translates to CAWVPVGRRWETQYF.

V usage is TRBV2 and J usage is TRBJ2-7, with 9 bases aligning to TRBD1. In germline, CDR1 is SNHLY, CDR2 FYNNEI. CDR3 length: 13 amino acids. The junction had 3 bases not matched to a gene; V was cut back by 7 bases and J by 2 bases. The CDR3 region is CASNRDRAYEQYF. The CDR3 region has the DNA TGTGCCAGCAACCGGGACAGGGCCTACGAGCAGTACTTC.